The 20 T cell receptor beta chains reported below all come from one sample, sequenced in a study of shared clonotypes between healthy human individuals (dated by TCRdb to 2018 to 2020). Libraries were prepared through the immunoSEQ multiplex PCR assay. TCRdb provides this immuneACCESS table in a form limited to in-frame rearrangements. Some clones are lacking; in checked studies, under half of them reflect an unresolved V gene, and why the rest are absent is not known. In all, the sample holds roughly 2.1 million clones, and approximately 94% of those were seen once. The biggest ten clones account for about 1.5% of the sample. For the CD8 naive samples, CD45RO-negative cells were positively selected for CCR7, yielding a CD45RA+CCR7+ population from which TemRA cells were excluded. Sequencing used naive CD8+ T cells from PBMCs. The label giving this sample's cell subset or site can be read as: CD45RA+CCR7+. These receptors all stem from a man younger than 30 in good health. Some clones in this sample may be carry-over from other donors' samples.

This chain uses TRBV15 with TRBJ2-1; D assignment may be TRBD1 or TRBD2 (5 bases each). Germline CDR1 is LNHNV and CDR2 is YYDKDF (reference sequence). V dropped 5 bases and J dropped 0 bases, with 17 bases sitting between them. This CDR3 spans 17 amino acids. DNA of the CDR3: TGTGCCACCAGCGAGGGGCATGGGGGTAGCTCCTACAATGAGCAGTTCTTC. This translates into CATSEGHGGSSYNEQFF.

The V and J genes are TRBV10-2 and TRBJ1-1; 8 bases fit TRBD1. Trimming cost V 5 bases and J 8 bases; bases outside gene matches: 4. The CDR3 loop spans 12 amino acids. Germline CDR1 and CDR2: WSHSY and SAAADI. The CDR3 coding sequence is TGCGCCAGCAGTCCGGGACAGGAAGAAGCTTTCTTT. Residues: CASSPGQEEAFF.

V usage is TRBV5-6 and J usage is TRBJ2-3; D remains ambiguous. Trimming removed 2 bases from V and 5 bases from J, with 6 bases in between. This CDR3 spans 12 amino acids. Per the germline V gene, CDR1 is SGHDT and CDR2 is YYEEEE. This CDR3 reads CASSFPEDTQYF. Written as DNA, the CDR3 is TGTGCCAGCAGCTTCCCCGAAGATACGCAGTATTTT.

The V and J genes are TRBV10-3 and TRBJ2-1, with D unresolved. Germline V gives CDR1 ENHRY, CDR2 SYGVKD. V shed 4 bases and J shed 6 bases, with 10 bases lying between them. The CDR3 has 13 amino acids. CDR3 sequence reads: CAISVGNPNEQFF. The CDR3 DNA is TGTGCCATCAGTGTTGGGAACCCCAATGAGCAGTTCTTC.

This chain connects TRBV7-9 to TRBJ2-2, with a tentative D call TRBD2 (7 bases). Deletions cut 6 bases from V and 6 bases from J, with 20 bases between. CDR3 length equals 16 residues. Germline V lookup: CDR1 SEHNR, CDR2 FQNEAQ (reference sequence). Here the CDR3 reads CASRARGRESPGELFF. The CDR3 coding sequence is TGTGCCAGCAGAGCCCGGGGGCGGGAGTCCCCCGGGGAGCTGTTTTTT.

The chain is built from TRBV5-1 and TRBJ2-7, with 10 bases aligning to TRBD1. V lost 5 bases and J lost 9; bases outside the gene matches: 11. The CDR3 has 14 residues. Germline V gives CDR1 SGHRS, CDR2 YFSETQ. CDR3 in DNA: TGCGCCAGCAGTGTGCCCGGGACAGGGGACGGGCAGTACTTC. Its protein is CASSVPGTGDGQYF.

The chain has TRBV30 and TRBJ1-1; D call uncertain. The germline V and J ends were trimmed by 5 bases and 3 bases, with 13 bases remaining between them. This CDR3 has 13 amino acids. Germline V gene sequence: CDR1 GTSNPN, CDR2 SVGIG (reference sequence). The CDR3 region has the DNA TGTGCCTGGGGTGAGGCGATGGACACTGAAGCTTTCTTT. Its translation: CAWGEAMDTEAFF.

V is TRBV5-6 and J is TRBJ2-7, with TRBD2 matching 10 bases. The germline CDR1 and CDR2 sequences are SGHDT and YYEEEE. With 2 bases clipped from V and 1 base from J, the junction kept 3 bases outside the gene matches. This CDR3 is 15 amino acids long. The DNA of the CDR3 is TGTGCCAGCAGCTTCTCTAGCGGGAGTTCCTACGAGCAGTACTTC. It is translated as CASSFSSGSSYEQYF.

The chain joins TRBV6-1 to TRBJ1-2; TRBD1 matches at 8 bases. Germline V gives CDR1 MNHNS, CDR2 SASEGT. With V trimmed by 2 bases and J by 4 bases, 9 bases remained unmatched. The CDR3 length is 16 residues. This chain's CDR3 is CASSELVRGLVYGYTF. In DNA, the CDR3 is TGTGCCAGCAGTGAATTGGTCAGGGGGCTAGTCTATGGCTACACCTTC.

The rearrangement uses TRBV29-1 and TRBJ2-1; TRBD1 matches 8 bases. From germline, CDR1 is SQVTM and CDR2 ANQGSEA. The CDR3 spans 14 residues. Unmatched junction bases numbered 10, after V lost 4 bases and J lost 8 bases. CDR3 nucleotide sequence: TGCAGCGTTGCCCCCGACAGGGGACTCGATGAGCAGTTCTTC. Its translation: CSVAPDRGLDEQFF.

V gene TRBV4-3 combines with J gene TRBJ2-5; D perhaps matches TRBD2 (6 bases). The end of the DNA aligns better with TRBJ2-7, so the J call may be wrong. CDR3 length: 15 amino acids. The germline V gene has CDR1 LGHNA and CDR2 YSLEER. The CDR3 DNA reads as TGCGCCAGCAGCCAAGTAGCGGACTACTCCTACGAGCAGTACTTC. Translation: CASSQVADYSYEQYF.

The gene calls are TRBV2 and TRBJ1-3; D gene ambiguous. The CDR3 runs 16 residues. Germline V gene sequence: CDR1 SNHLY, CDR2 FYNNEI. Trimming stripped 3 bases from V and 0 bases from J, with 12 bases between. In DNA form, the CDR3 reads TGTGCCAGCAGTGACTCACGTACCGTCTCTGGAAACACCATATATTTT. Translating gives CASSDSRTVSGNTIYF.

V is TRBV9 and J is TRBJ2-3; tentatively, D is TRBD1 (6 bases). V shed 0 bases and J shed 9 bases, with 17 bases lying between them. Germline-derived CDR1 and CDR2 are SGDLS and YYNGEE. This CDR3 is 15 amino acids long. The CDR3 is CASSVGGGPSGTQYF. The CDR3 nucleotides read TGTGCCAGCAGCGTAGGAGGGGGACCCTCGGGCACGCAGTATTTT.

This chain links TRBV27 with TRBJ1-1; D is possibly TRBD1 (5 bases). V lost 8 bases to trimming and J lost 5 bases, with 15 bases between them. The CDR3 runs to 13 residues. Looked up from germline, CDR1 is MNHEY and CDR2 is SMNVEV (reference sequence). CDR3 region: CASGAGQGTEAFF. The CDR3 DNA reads TGTGCCAGCGGGGCCGGTCAGGGTACTGAAGCTTTCTTT.

The chain is built from TRBV7-8 and TRBJ2-4, with no clear D. Trimming shortened V by 5 bases and J by 1 base, and 12 bases separated the two germline ends. CDR3 size: 15 residues. Germline lookup yields CDR1 SGHVS and CDR2 FQNEAQ. The CDR3 DNA follows: TGTGCCAGCAGCCCGTCTCTGGGGGCCAAAAACATTCAGTACTTC. It encodes CASSPSLGAKNIQYF.

The chain links TRBV11-2 to TRBJ2-5, with 8 positions matching TRBD2. The CDR3 is 17 residues long. The germline gives CDR1 SGHAT, CDR2 FQNNGV. V lost 5 bases and J lost 4; bases outside the gene matches: 15. The CDR3 spells CASSPRGYGRGVETQYF. CDR3 coding DNA: TGTGCCAGCAGCCCACGGGGCTACGGGAGGGGGGTAGAGACCCAGTACTTC.

CDR3 region: CASSSGTGWGQPQHF. CDR3 DNA sequence: TGTGCCAGCAGTTCTGGGACAGGGTGGGGTCAGCCCCAGCATTTT. The V call is TRBV6-1, the J call TRBJ1-5; 9 bases are a match to TRBD1. CDR3 length: 15 amino acids. Looked up from germline, CDR1 is MNHNS and CDR2 is SASEGT. The V segment lost 5 bases and the J segment 6 bases; nucleotides outside the gene matches: 8.

The chain employs TRBV27 and TRBJ1-1; perhaps TRBD1 as D (6 bases). This CDR3 spans 15 amino acids. The germline V and J ends were trimmed by 6 bases and 0 bases, with 14 bases remaining between them. The germline CDR1 and CDR2 sequences are MNHEY and SMNVEV (reference sequence). CDR3 in DNA: TGTGCCAGCAGGACCGGACAGAGGATGAACACTGAAGCTTTCTTT. Translating gives CASRTGQRMNTEAFF.

This sequence joins TRBV28 and TRBJ2-4; D may be TRBD2 (5 bases). Trimming stripped 10 bases from V and 7 bases from J, with 11 bases between. Per the germline V gene, CDR1 is MDHEN and CDR2 is SYDVKM. The CDR3 length is 11 residues. The CDR3 here is CATSRGNIQYF. DNA of the CDR3: TGTGCCACCTCAAGAGGGAACATTCAGTACTTC.

The chain joins TRBV29-1 to TRBJ1-5, with 7 bases matching TRBD1. Germline lookup yields CDR1 SQVTM and CDR2 ANQGSEA. This CDR3 is built from 14 residues. After removal of 6 bases from V and 4 bases from J, the junction contained 9 bases not matched to a gene. CDR3 DNA: TGCAGCGTCTTATCCGGGACAGATAATCAGCCCCAGCATTTT. It codes for CSVLSGTDNQPQHF.